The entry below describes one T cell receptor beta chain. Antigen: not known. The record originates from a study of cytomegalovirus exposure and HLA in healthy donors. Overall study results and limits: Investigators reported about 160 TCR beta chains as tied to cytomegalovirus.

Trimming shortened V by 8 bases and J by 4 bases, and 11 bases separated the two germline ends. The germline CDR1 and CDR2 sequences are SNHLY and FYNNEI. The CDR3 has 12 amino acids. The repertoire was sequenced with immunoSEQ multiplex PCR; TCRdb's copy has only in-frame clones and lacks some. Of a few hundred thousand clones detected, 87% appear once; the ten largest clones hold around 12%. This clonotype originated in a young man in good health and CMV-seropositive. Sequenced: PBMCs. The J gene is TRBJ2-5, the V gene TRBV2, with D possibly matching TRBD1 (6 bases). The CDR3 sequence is CASRQESETQYF. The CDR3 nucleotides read TGTGCCAGCCGACAGGAGTCAGAGACCCAGTACTTC.